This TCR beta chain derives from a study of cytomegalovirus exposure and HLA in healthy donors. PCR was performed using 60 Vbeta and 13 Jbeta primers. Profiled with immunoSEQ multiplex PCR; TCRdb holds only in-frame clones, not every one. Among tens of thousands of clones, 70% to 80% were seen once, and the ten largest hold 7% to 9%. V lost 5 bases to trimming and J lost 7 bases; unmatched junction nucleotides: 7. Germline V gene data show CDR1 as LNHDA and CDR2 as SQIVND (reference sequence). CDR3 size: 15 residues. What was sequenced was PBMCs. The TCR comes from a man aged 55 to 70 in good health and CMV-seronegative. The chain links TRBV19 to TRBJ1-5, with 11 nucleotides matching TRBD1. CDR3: CASSGTGGVSQPQHF. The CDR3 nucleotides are TGTGCCAGTAGTGGGACAGGGGGTGTCAGCCAGCCCCAGCATTTT.